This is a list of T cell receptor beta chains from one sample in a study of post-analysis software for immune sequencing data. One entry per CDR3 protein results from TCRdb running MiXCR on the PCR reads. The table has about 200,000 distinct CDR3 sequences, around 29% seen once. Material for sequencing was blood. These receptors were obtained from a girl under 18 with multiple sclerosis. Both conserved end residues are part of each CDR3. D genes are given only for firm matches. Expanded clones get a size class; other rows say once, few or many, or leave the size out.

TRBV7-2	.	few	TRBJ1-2	CASSPDRTYGYTF	TGTGCCAGCAGCCCAGACAGAACCTATGGCTACACCTTC
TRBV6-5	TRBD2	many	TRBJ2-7	CASRGLAYEQYF	TGTGCCAGCAGGGGACTAGCCTACGAGCAGTACTTC
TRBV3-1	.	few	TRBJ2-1	CASSHPWGGGNEQFF	TGTGCCAGCAGCCACCCCTGGGGGGGCGGGAATGAGCAGTTCTTC
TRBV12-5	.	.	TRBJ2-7	CASGLVVYEQYF	TGTGCTAGTGGTTTGGTAGTCTACGAGCAGTACTTC
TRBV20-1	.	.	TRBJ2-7	CSAREHGTTYEQYF	TGCAGTGCTAGAGAACACGGAACAACCTACGAGCAGTACTTC
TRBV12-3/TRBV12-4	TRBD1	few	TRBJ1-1	CASTQRDRGTEAFF	TGTGCCAGCACCCAACGCGACAGGGGGACTGAAGCTTTCTTT
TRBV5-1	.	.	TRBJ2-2	CASSFQPKGSGELFF	TGCGCCAGCAGCTTCCAACCCAAGGGTTCCGGGGAGCTGTTTTTT
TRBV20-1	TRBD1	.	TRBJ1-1	CSAREGQGFRAEAFF	TGCAGTGCTAGAGAAGGACAGGGTTTCCGCGCTGAAGCTTTCTTT
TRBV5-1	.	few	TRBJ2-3	CASSGDRTQYF	TGCGCCAGCAGCGGTGACCGGACGCAGTATTTT
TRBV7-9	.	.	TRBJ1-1	CASSLWPQGRSNEAFF	TGTGCCAGCAGCTTATGGCCCCAGGGGAGGTCAAATGAAGCTTTCTTT
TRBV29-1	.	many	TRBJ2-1	CSVVVTPTIYNEQFF	TGCAGCGTTGTGGTGACTCCTACTATCTACAATGAGCAGTTCTTC
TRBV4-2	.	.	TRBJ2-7	CASSQQGDGRYEQYF	TGTGCCAGCAGCCAACAGGGGGACGGGAGATACGAGCAGTACTTC
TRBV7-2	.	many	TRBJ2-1	CASSQVRGGSYNEQFF	TGTGCCAGCAGCCAGGTCCGGGGAGGCTCCTACAATGAGCAGTTCTTC
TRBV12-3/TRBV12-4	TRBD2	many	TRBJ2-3	CASSLYRGGTLTGLDTQYF	TGTGCCAGCAGTTTATATCGGGGGGGCACCTTAACCGGGCTAGATACGCAGTATTTT
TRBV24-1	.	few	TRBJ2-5	CATSEGGTGHNEQYF	TGTGCCACCAGTGAGGGGGGGACGGGACACAATGAGCAGTACTTC
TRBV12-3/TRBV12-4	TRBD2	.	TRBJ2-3	CASSLTSGGPGTTQYF	TGTGCCAGCAGTCTGACTAGCGGGGGGCCGGGGACGACGCAGTATTTT
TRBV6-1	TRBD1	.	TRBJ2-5	CASSEEGGALQETQYF	TGTGCCAGCAGTGAAGAAGGGGGCGCGCTGCAAGAGACCCAGTACTTC
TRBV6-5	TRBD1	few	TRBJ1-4	CASSTTRDRPNEKLFF	TGTGCCAGCAGCACTACCCGGGACAGGCCTAATGAAAAACTGTTTTTT
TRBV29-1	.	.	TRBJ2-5	CSVSPGDEQDF	TGCAGCGTCTCCCCAGGGGACGAGCAGGACTTC
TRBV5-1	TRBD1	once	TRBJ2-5	CASSLEGTGRETQYF	TGCGCCAGCAGCTTGGAGGGGACAGGGCGAGAGACCCAGTACTTC
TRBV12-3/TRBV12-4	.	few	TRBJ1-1	CASTVYGGLGTEAFF	TGTGCCAGCACAGTTTATGGGGGTTTGGGAACTGAAGCTTTCTTT
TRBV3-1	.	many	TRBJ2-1	CASSPGPGPYNEQFF	TGTGCCAGCAGCCCAGGCCCGGGGCCCTACAATGAGCAGTTCTTC
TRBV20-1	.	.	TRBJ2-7	CRARVRGYEQYF	TGCAGGGCTAGAGTTAGGGGCTACGAGCAGTACTTC
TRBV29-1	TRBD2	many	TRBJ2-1	CSVRRYTSGSFRRDEQFF	TGCAGCGTCCGTCGGTATACTAGCGGGAGCTTCCGGCGCGATGAGCAGTTCTTC
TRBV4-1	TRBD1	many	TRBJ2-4	CASSQDAGGVGKNIQYF	TGCGCCAGCAGCCAAGACGCAGGGGGCGTGGGCAAAAACATTCAGTACTTC
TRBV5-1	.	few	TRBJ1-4	CASSLGGGPPIATNEKLFF	TGCGCCAGCAGCTTGGGGGGGGGCCCACCCATTGCAACTAATGAAAAACTGTTTTTT
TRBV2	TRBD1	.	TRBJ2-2	CASSDRTGNTGELFF	TGTGCCAGCAGTGATAGGACAGGGAACACCGGGGAGCTGTTTTTT
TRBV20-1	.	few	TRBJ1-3	CSAPSGASKGNTIYF	TGCAGTGCTCCTTCAGGGGCCTCTAAGGGAAACACCATATATTTT
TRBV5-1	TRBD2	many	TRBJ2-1	CASSKGLVGDEQFF	TGCGCCAGCAGCAAGGGACTAGTTGGCGATGAGCAGTTCTTC
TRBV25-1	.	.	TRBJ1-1	CASGEYKRGARTEAFF	TGTGCCAGCGGTGAATATAAGCGGGGGGCGAGAACTGAAGCTTTCTTT
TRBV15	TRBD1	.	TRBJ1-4	CATSPTTGALLFF	TGTGCCACCAGCCCGACAACAGGGGCTCTACTGTTTTTT
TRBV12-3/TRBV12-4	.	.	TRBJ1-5	CASSGGGQYSNQPQHF	TGTGCCAGCAGTGGGGGCGGGCAGTATAGCAATCAGCCCCAGCATTTT
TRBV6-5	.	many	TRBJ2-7	CASVQTETQGFHEQYF	TGTGCCAGCGTTCAGACAGAGACGCAGGGGTTCCACGAGCAGTACTTC
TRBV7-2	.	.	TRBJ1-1	CASSHRGGNTEAFF	TGTGCCAGCAGTCACCGTGGGGGGAACACTGAAGCTTTCTTT
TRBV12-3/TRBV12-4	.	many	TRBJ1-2	CASSGDYGYTF	TGTGCCAGCAGCGGTGACTATGGCTACACCTTC
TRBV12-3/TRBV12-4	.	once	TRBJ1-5	CASSPRPGNQPQHF	TGTGCCAGCAGTCCCCGACCTGGGAATCAGCCCCAGCATTTT
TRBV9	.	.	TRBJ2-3	CASSVTQRTSTDTQYF	TGTGCCAGCAGCGTAACCCAGAGAACTAGCACAGATACGCAGTATTTT
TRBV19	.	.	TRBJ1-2	CASSIVGRTDYGYTF	TGTGCCAGTAGTATAGTCGGCCGCACCGACTATGGCTACACCTTC
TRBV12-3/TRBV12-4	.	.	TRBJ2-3	CAGSNIRRGTDTQYF	TGTGCCGGCAGTAATATCAGGAGAGGCACAGATACGCAGTATTTT
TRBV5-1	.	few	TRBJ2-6	CASSLGGAGANVLTF	TGCGCCAGCAGCTTGGGGGGGGCTGGGGCCAACGTCCTGACTTTC